This TCR beta chain comes out of a study of Graves' ophthalmopathy and Graves' hyperthyroidism. Ophthalmopathy in the donors was of moderate-to-severe activity, with CAS ≥3, NOSPECS ≥4 and duration under 3 months. The PBMCs had their origin in 10 ml of fresh peripheral blood. V lost 4 bases to trimming and J lost 6 bases; unmatched junction nucleotides: 10. The length of the CDR3 is 15 residues. Germline V lookup: CDR1 DFQATT, CDR2 SNEGSKA (reference sequence). Using RNA transcripts, the TCR beta CDR3 regions were amplified. Second-round multiplex PCR came after a first-round RT-PCR that employed HTBI primers. TCRdb used MiXCR to reprocess the multiplex PCR reads, holding one entry per CDR3 protein. Of 150,000 to 200,000 distinct CDR3 sequences listed, around two fifths were seen once; the top ten hold about 8.2%. Whole-study results and caveats: A majority of expanded thyroid clonotypes exceeding 0.001 frequency were likewise present in blood.

With regard to this clonotype: No antigen is known for it.

The TCR originated in a man aged 25 to 40 with Graves' ophthalmopathy. The chain joins TRBV20-1 to TRBJ1-5; TRBD1 aligns across 9 bases. The specimen was peripheral blood. The CDR3 spells CSAIRDRVARQPQHF. The CDR3 region has the DNA TGCAGTGCTATCCGGGACAGGGTGGCCCGTCAGCCCCAGCATTTT.